The source of this T cell receptor beta chain is a study of T-cell reconstitution after alpha-beta-depleted transplantation in children. Note on this clonotype: Its antigen is unknown.

Unique molecular identifiers were used in preparing the TCRbeta library. TCRdb called the PCR reads again in MiXCR, with one record for every CDR3 protein. The sample holds around 370,000 distinct CDR3 sequences, roughly 17% seen once. Study-wide findings and caveats: Diversity of TCRbeta at day 60 was high in some patients, arising from surviving recipient T cells and thymic progenitors. Newly made T cells mostly supplied T-cell counts and diversity one year after transplant. Several hundred expanded graft clones reportedly supplied alpha-beta T cells about two months after transplant.

The CDR3 is made up of 15 amino acids. V lost 6 bases and J 2 bases, leaving 17 bases between the germline ends. Germline V lookup: CDR1 SGHTA, CDR2 FQGNSA. Sequences were derived from PBMCs, mostly from graft donor cells, sampled 360 days after TCRalphabeta/CD19-depleted stem cell transplant. V usage is TRBV7-2 and J usage is TRBJ2-7; possibly TRBD2 for D (5 bases). The receptor's source is a male patient between 2 and 15 years old who had a stem cell transplant for acute lymphoblastic leukemia, so the T cells may come from the graft donor. The CDR3 spells CASRRTGFVAYEQYF. The CDR3 nucleotides read TGTGCCAGCAGACGGACTGGGTTCGTTGCCTACGAGCAGTACTTC.